One sample yielded the 22 T cell receptor beta chains listed below, sequenced in a study of CD8+CD57+ T cells in acquired aplastic anemia. Before being chosen for sequencing, patients had shown CD8+CD57+ cell expansion by flow cytometry. TCR beta VDJ combinations and CDR3 sequences were profiled from genomic DNA. MiXCR was run by TCRdb on the reads, yielding one entry per CDR3 protein. The repertoire holds around 220,000 distinct CDR3 sequences, with about half as singletons. Sequencing was done on a sample of sorted CD4+, CD8+, or CD8+CD57+ T cells (not recorded which) from PBMCs. The receptors here all came from a human donor with aplastic anemia.

The chain combines TRBV2 with TRBJ2-5; 14 nucleotides line up with TRBD2. The J segment lost 4 bases and the V segment lost 5 bases, leaving 3 bases of the junction unmatched. The CDR3 is 15 residues long. The germline CDR1 and CDR2 sequences are SNHLY and FYNNEI. The CDR3 spells CASSIGLAGGETQYF. The CDR3, as DNA: TGTGCCAGCAGTATCGGACTAGCGGGGGGAGAGACCCAGTACTTC.

The chain links TRBV2 to TRBJ1-2, with 7 positions matching TRBD1. With 3 bases clipped from V and 2 bases from J, the junction kept 3 bases outside the gene matches. The length of the CDR3 is 14 residues. Germline assignment: CDR1 SNHLY and CDR2 FYNNEI. Here the CDR3 DNA reads TGTGCCAGCAGTGAGGACAGGCCCAACTATGGCTACACCTTC. Protein: CASSEDRPNYGYTF.

The rearrangement links TRBV3-1 to TRBJ1-6, with D maybe TRBD1 (6 bases). The CDR3 contains 16 residues. Germline V gene lookup returns CDR1 LGHDT and CDR2 YNNKEL (reference sequence). Trimming took off 0 bases at V and 8 bases at J, with 14 bases between the two ends. CDR3 loop: CASSQDWGRGDSPLHF. The CDR3 nucleotides read TGTGCCAGCAGCCAAGACTGGGGTAGGGGGGATTCACCCCTCCACTTT.

For this clonotype: A much more abundant neighbour one base away suggests this may be a read error. The J gene is TRBJ1-2, the V gene TRBV5-5; possibly TRBD1 for D (5 bases). Germline lookup yields CDR1 SGHKS and CDR2 YYEKEE (reference sequence). This CDR3 has 15 amino acids. The CDR3 bases are TGTGCCAGCAGCTTGGATGGAGGGGTCCCTTATGGCTACGCCTTC. Its protein is CASSLDGGVPYGYAF. The entire variable domain, with the rest obtained from reference TRBV5-5 and TRBJ1-2, is as follows: DAGVTQSPTHLIKTRGQQVTLRCSPISGHKSVSWYQQVLGQGPQFIFQYYEKEERGRGNFPDRFSARQFPNYSSELNVNALLLGDSALYLCASSLDGGVPYGYAFGSGTRLTVV.

As for this clonotype: A much larger clone differs by one base, so this may be a read error. V usage is TRBV7-9 and J usage is TRBJ2-3, with D possibly being TRBD1 (7 bases). Trimming shortened V by 3 bases and J by 6 bases, and 16 bases separated the two germline ends. Germline-derived CDR1 and CDR2 are SEHNR and FQNEAQ (reference sequence). The CDR3 is 15 amino acids. The CDR3 nucleotides are TGTGCCAGCAGCTTGGCGCAGGGGGGTGGTGATACGCAGTATTTT. Its protein product is CASSLAQGGGDTQYF.

In this sample, this clonotype turned up many times. The V call is TRBV3-1, the J call TRBJ1-6, with TRBD1 identical over 7 bases. Germline CDR1 is LGHDT and CDR2 is YNNKEL (reference sequence). CDR3 length: 15 residues. With 0 bases clipped from V and 7 bases from J, the junction kept 3 bases outside the gene matches. The CDR3 bases are TGTGCCAGCAGCCAAGACGGAGGGGGCAATTCACCCCTCCACTTT. Amino acids: CASSQDGGGNSPLHF.

The J gene is TRBJ1-4, the V gene TRBV6-1; 7 bases map to TRBD1. J was trimmed by 12 bases and V by 3 bases; bases with no gene match: 10. Per germline, CDR1 MNHNS and CDR2 SASEGT. The CDR3 has 14 amino acids. CDR3: CASSDSGGKGELFF. The CDR3 region has the DNA TGTGCCAGCAGTGATTCAGGGGGAAAGGGGGAACTGTTTTTT.

This clonotype was seen a single time. The V call is TRBV9, the J call TRBJ2-5; D gene uncertain. The ends were cut back, 3 bases at V and 6 bases at J, with 15 bases in the middle. The CDR3 runs to 14 residues. Germline CDR1 SGDLS, CDR2 YYNGEE. CDR3 protein: CASSGPLGAKTQYF. The DNA for the CDR3 is TGTGCCAGCAGCGGGCCCTTGGGCGCGAAGACCCAGTACTTC.

The chain employs TRBV12-3 or TRBV12-4 and TRBJ1-2, with 8 bases fitting TRBD1. This CDR3 contains 20 residues. Trimming removed 7 bases from V and 3 bases from J; junction bases left unmatched: 25. The CDR3, as DNA: TGTGCCAGCAAAAACCCCCCTGGGACAGGCGGGGTCGTGAGGCACTATGGCTACACCTTC. Its translation: CASKNPPGTGGVVRHYGYTF.

The chain couples TRBV15 to TRBJ1-5; 7 nucleotides agree with TRBD1. This CDR3 is built from 15 residues. The junction had 4 bases not matched to a gene; V was cut back by 5 bases and J by 0 bases. Germline CDR1 reads LNHNV; CDR2 reads YYDKDF (reference sequence). CDR3 loop: CATSWTGDSNQPQHF. The CDR3 DNA sequence: TGTGCCACCAGCTGGACAGGTGATAGCAATCAGCCCCAGCATTTT.

This clonotype has ten or more counts. The chain joins TRBV5-6 to TRBJ1-2, with TRBD1 identical over 10 bases. The ends lost 2 bases at V and 8 bases at J; junction bases unmatched: 9. CDR1 SGHDT and CDR2 YYEEEE come from the germline V gene. The CDR3 runs to 15 residues. CDR3 in amino acids: CASSFPGTGARGYTF. CDR3 sequence (DNA): TGTGCCAGCAGCTTCCCCGGGACAGGGGCGAGAGGCTACACCTTC.

The gene calls are TRBV7-9 and TRBJ1-1; D unresolved. The CDR3 loop spans 15 amino acids. With 0 bases removed from V and 1 base from J, the gap between germline ends came to 9 bases. The germline V gene has CDR1 SEHNR and CDR2 FQNEAQ (reference sequence). CDR3 in DNA: TGTGCCAGCAGCTTAGCGCGACTGGGGAACACTGAAGCTTTCTTT. Encoded protein: CASSLARLGNTEAFF. The complete variable domain, with remaining parts taken from reference TRBV7-9 and TRBJ1-1, reads DTGVSQNPRHKITKRGQNVTFRCDPISEHNRLYWYRQTLGQGPEFLTYFQNEAQLEKSRLLSDRFSAERPKGSFSTLEIQRTEQGDSAMYLCASSLARLGNTEAFFGQGTRLTVV.

The chain links TRBV15 to TRBJ1-6, with D unresolved. V was trimmed by 0 bases and J by 1 base, leaving 4 bases between them. CDR1 is LNHNV, CDR2 YYDKDF, per germline (reference sequence). The CDR3 spans 15 residues. CDR3: CATSRDVSYNSPLHF. In DNA form, the CDR3 reads TGTGCCACCAGCAGAGATGTTTCCTATAATTCACCCCTCCACTTT.

A few counts support this clonotype. Since the CDR3 does not end with the conserved phenylalanine or tryptophan, this likely comes from a read error. The DNA is left out, because the CDR3 cannot be placed on it with certainty; the CDR3 is given as TCRdb lists it. The chain recombines TRBV9 with TRBJ2-5. Per germline, CDR1 SGDLS and CDR2 YYNGEE. The CDR3 is 8 amino acids long, termini counted. The CDR3: CASSDPTG.

This clonotype has at least ten counts. For the CDR3, the DNA is TGTGCCAGTAGTCTCTGGACAGGGAGAATTACAGTGAATGAGCAGTTCTTC. Translating gives CASSLWTGRITVNEQFF. The rearrangement uses TRBV19 and TRBJ2-1; 8 bases fit TRBD1. V lost 5 bases and J lost 7; bases outside the gene matches: 16. The CDR3 sequence is 17 residues long. Germline CDR1 reads LNHDA; CDR2 reads SQIVND (reference sequence). Full variable domain (missing parts from reference TRBV19 and TRBJ2-1): DGGITQSPKYLFRKEGQNVTLSCEQNLNHDAMYWYRQDPGQGLRLIYYSQIVNDFQKGDIAEGYSVSREKKESFPLTVTSAQKNPTAFYLCASSLWTGRITVNEQFFGPGTRLTVL.

V usage is TRBV7-3 and J usage is TRBJ2-7; tentatively, D is TRBD2 (5 bases). In germline, CDR1 is SGHTA, CDR2 FQGTGA. The germline V and J ends were trimmed by 6 bases and 0 bases, with 9 bases remaining between them. CDR3 length equals 13 residues. The chain's CDR3 is CASSIRDSYEQYF. The DNA of the CDR3 is TGTGCCAGCAGTATCCGGGACTCCTACGAGCAGTACTTC.

The gene calls are TRBV29-1 and TRBJ2-7; no clear D. Germline V gene sequence: CDR1 SQVTM, CDR2 ANQGSEA. This CDR3 region has 12 residues. The V end was cut by 4 bases, the J end by 2 bases, with 9 bases between. This CDR3 reads CSVGTAAYEQYF. In DNA, the CDR3 is TGCAGCGTTGGGACGGCCGCCTACGAGCAGTACTTC.

The V call is TRBV10-3, the J call TRBJ1-1; D unclear. This CDR3 has 14 residues. Trimming shortened V by 0 bases and J by 4 bases, and 9 bases separated the two germline ends. CDR1 is ENHRY, CDR2 SYGVKD, per germline. Here the CDR3 DNA reads TGTGCCATCAGTGAGTCATCGGGGTCCACTGAAGCTTTCTTT. It codes for CAISESSGSTEAFF.

In regard to this clonotype: At one end, the junction sequence differs from germline, possibly due to a read error. Here the CDR3 DNA reads TGTGCCAGCAGCTTAGAGATCAGGGGCAATCGGCCCCAGCATTTT. As protein: CASSLEIRGNRPQHF. V is TRBV7-6 and J is TRBJ1-5; possible D gene TRBD1, 6 bases. Germline V gene sequence: CDR1 SGHVS, CDR2 FNYEAQ. CDR3 length: 15 amino acids.

About this clonotype itself: This CDR3 is missing its conserved last phenylalanine or tryptophan, likely due to a read error. The chain links TRBV10-1 to TRBJ2-1; TRBD2 matches at 8 bases. After removal of 2 bases from V and 12 bases from J, the junction contained 12 bases not matched to a gene. The germline V gene has CDR1 WNHNN and CDR2 SYGVQD (reference sequence). There are 15 residues in the CDR3. This CDR3 reads CASSEMTGGTHGQFS. CDR3 bases: TGCGCCAGCAGTGAGATGACGGGGGGGACCCATGGGCAGTTCTCC.

The chain joins TRBV11-2 to TRBJ1-2; the D gene is possibly TRBD1 (5 bases). Trimming pared 2 bases from V and 4 bases from J, leaving 14 bases between. The CDR3 has 15 amino acids. The germline V gene has CDR1 SGHAT and CDR2 FQNNGV. The CDR3 sequence is CASSLFRGRSYGYTF. The CDR3 DNA sequence: TGTGCCAGCAGCTTATTCCGGGGGAGAAGCTATGGCTACACCTTC.

This clonotype showed up many times. As the CDR3 is not closed by the conserved phenylalanine or tryptophan, this likely results from a read error. This sequence joins TRBV20-1 and TRBJ2-1, with a weak D call TRBD2 (5 bases). CDR3 length: 11 residues. The V end was cut by 6 bases, the J end by 8 bases, with 11 bases between. Germline CDR1 reads DFQATT; CDR2 reads SNEGSKA (reference sequence). CDR3 amino acids: CSAERRDEQFL. The DNA of the CDR3 is TGCAGTGCAGAGAGGCGGGATGAGCAGTTCCTC.